This T cell receptor beta chain was documented in a study of blood T cell repertoires in COVID-19. The V end was cut by 1 base, the J end by 3 bases, with 9 bases between. Per germline, CDR1 KGHSH and CDR2 LQKENI. There are 14 residues in the CDR3. Data came from immunoSEQ multiplex PCR; TCRdb stores just in-frame clones and leaves some out. The sample has 200,000 to 250,000 clones, around 91% seen once. The cohort comprised adults aged about 18 to 100 years residing in approximately 22 US areas. Cohorts were based on clinical histories the participants reported. This chain uses TRBV18 with TRBJ2-5; a weak D match, TRBD1 (5 bases). Sequenced input: PBMCs or T cells enriched from blood (not recorded which). The clonotype was recovered from a woman younger than 35 in a cohort exposed to, infected with or recovered from COVID-19 (not recorded which). Here the CDR3 reads CASSPLTDKETQYF. DNA of the CDR3: TGTGCCAGCTCACCACTGACAGATAAAGAGACCCAGTACTTC. The full variable domain, completed using reference TRBV18 and TRBJ2-5, is NAGVMQNPRHLVRRRGQEARLRCSPMKGHSHVYWYRQLPEEGLKFMVYLQKENIIDESGMPKERFSAEFPKEGPSILRIQQVVRGDSAAYFCASSPLTDKETQYFGPGTRLLVL.